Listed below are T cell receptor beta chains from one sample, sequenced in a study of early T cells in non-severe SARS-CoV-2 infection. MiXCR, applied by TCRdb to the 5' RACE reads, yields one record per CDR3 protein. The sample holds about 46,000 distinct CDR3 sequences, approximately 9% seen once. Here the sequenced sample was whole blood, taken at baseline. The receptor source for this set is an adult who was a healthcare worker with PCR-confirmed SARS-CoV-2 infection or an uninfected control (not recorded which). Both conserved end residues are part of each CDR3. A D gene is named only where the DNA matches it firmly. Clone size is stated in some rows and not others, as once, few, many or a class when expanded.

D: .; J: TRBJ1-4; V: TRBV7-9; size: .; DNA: TGTGCCAGCAGCGGTGAAACACTGTTTTTT; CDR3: CASSGETLFF
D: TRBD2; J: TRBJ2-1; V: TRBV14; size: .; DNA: TGTGCCAGCAGCACCCACACTGGACTAGTCTACAATGAGCAGTTCTTC; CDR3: CASSTHTGLVYNEQFF
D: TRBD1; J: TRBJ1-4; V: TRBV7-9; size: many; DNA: TGTGCCAGCAGCTCCCCGGGACAGGGGAATGAAAAACTGTTTTTT; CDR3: CASSSPGQGNEKLFF
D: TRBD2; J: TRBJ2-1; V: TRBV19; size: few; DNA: TGTGCCAGTAGTATGGGCGGGGGGGCCCCTGAGCAGTTCTTC; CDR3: CASSMGGGAPEQFF
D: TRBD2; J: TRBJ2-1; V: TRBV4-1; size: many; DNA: TGCGCCAGCAGCCAGGCAGCTAGCGGGAGTTTTTCGCGGTTCTTC; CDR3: CASSQAASGSFSRFF
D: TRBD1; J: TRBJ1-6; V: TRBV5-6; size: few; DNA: TGTGCCAGCAGCCTTCGCACGGGACAGGGCGATTCACCCCTCCACTTT; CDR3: CASSLRTGQGDSPLHF
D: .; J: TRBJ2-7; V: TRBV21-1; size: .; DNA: TGTGCCAGCAGCTCGCCAGGAGGGCCGCCTCTTGAGCAGTACTTC; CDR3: CASSSPGGPPLEQYF
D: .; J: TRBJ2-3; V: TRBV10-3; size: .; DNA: TGTGCCATCAGTGAATTATCGGGTAGCGCCGGCACAGATACGCAGTATTTT; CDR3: CAISELSGSAGTDTQYF
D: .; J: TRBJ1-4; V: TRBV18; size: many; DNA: TGTGCCAGCTCACTCAACAGGGAGGAAAAACTGTTTTTT; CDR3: CASSLNREEKLFF
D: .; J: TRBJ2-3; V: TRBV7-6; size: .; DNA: TGTGCCAGCAGCTCAATGCCGAATACAGATACGCAGTATTTT; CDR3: CASSSMPNTDTQYF
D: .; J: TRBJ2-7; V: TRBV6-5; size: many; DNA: TGTGCCAGCAGTTACTCAGTAAGGCGAGACGAGCAGTACTTC; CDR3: CASSYSVRRDEQYF
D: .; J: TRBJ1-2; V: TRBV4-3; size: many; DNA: TGCGCCAGCAGCCGATCCAGGGTAGCGGAGTCTAACTATGGCTACACCTTC; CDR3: CASSRSRVAESNYGYTF
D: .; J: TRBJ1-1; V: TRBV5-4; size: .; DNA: TGTGCCAGCAGCTTTCCCCTCCCCATGGGGATGAACACTGAAGCTTTCTTT; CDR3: CASSFPLPMGMNTEAFF
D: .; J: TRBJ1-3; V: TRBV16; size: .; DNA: TGTGCCAGCAGCCAGGGACGTTCCTCTGGAAACACCATATATTTT; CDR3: CASSQGRSSGNTIYF
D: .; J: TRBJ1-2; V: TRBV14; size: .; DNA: TGTGCCAGCAGCTCCGTTGGGATCGCTGGCTACACCTTC; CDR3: CASSSVGIAGYTF
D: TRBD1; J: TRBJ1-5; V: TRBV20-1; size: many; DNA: TGCAGTGCTAGAGAGGACGAGCCGGGACAGGACAATCAGCCCCAGCATTTT; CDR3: CSAREDEPGQDNQPQHF
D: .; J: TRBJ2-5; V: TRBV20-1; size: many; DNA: TGCAGTGCTAGTATCAGTCCGGTACCACCGAGTAAAGAGACCCAGTACTTC; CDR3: CSASISPVPPSKETQYF
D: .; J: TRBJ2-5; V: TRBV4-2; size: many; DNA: TGTGCCAGCAGCCAAGGGCGAACAGGGTCCCTTGAGACCCAGTACTTC; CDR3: CASSQGRTGSLETQYF